What follows are 27 T cell receptor beta chains derived from one specimen sequenced in a study of TIL therapy for anti-PD-1-resistant metastatic lung cancer. Time point specified: pre-treatment sample, taken before nivolumab and TIL therapy. This was the immunoSEQ v3 assay. Using immunoSEQ multiplex PCR, the repertoire was profiled, and TCRdb retains in-frame clones only, with some absent. The sample contains some 50,000 clones, around 80% of which appear only once. Specimen: blood, collected at baseline. The receptor source for this set is a man in his 70s with non-small cell lung cancer.

This chain links TRBV19 with TRBJ1-5; D is uncertain. Trimming stripped 3 bases from V and 1 base from J, with 16 bases between. This CDR3 contains 17 residues. Germline V gene sequence: CDR1 LNHDA, CDR2 SQIVND (reference sequence). The CDR3 sequence is CASSILGLPASNQPQHF. CDR3 coding DNA: TGTGCCAGTAGTATCCTGGGCCTCCCTGCGAGCAATCAGCCCCAGCATTTT.

Ten or more counts support this clone. The rearrangement links TRBV28 to TRBJ1-1, with D possibly being TRBD1 (5 bases). Germline-derived CDR1 and CDR2 are MDHEN and SYDVKM. This CDR3 comprises 15 residues. Deletions cut 3 bases from V and 0 bases from J, with 11 bases between. The CDR3 coding sequence is TGTGCCAGCAGTTTGAGTGAGGGGATGAACACTGAAGCTTTCTTT. Translating it yields CASSLSEGMNTEAFF.

This clone appeared a few times. The rearrangement uses TRBV6-5 and TRBJ1-1, with D unresolved. CDR1 is MNHEY and CDR2 is SVGAGI in the germline V gene. The CDR3 extends over 12 amino acids. V shed 8 bases and J shed 5 bases, with 12 bases lying between them. The DNA of the CDR3 is TGTGCCAGCGGGCGGACGGGGACTGAAGCTTTCTTT. Translating it yields CASGRTGTEAFF.

This chain connects TRBV7-2 to TRBJ1-2; no clear D. V lost 0 bases, J lost 13 bases, and 12 bases lay in between. This CDR3 region has 12 residues. Germline assignment: CDR1 SGHTA and CDR2 FQGNSA. The CDR3 DNA reads TGTGCCAGCAGCTTAGCCAACCTAAATTTCACCTTC. Translation gives CASSLANLNFTF.

In this sample, this clone turned up once. This sequence joins TRBV5-1 and TRBJ2-2; D ambiguous. The V gene's germline CDR1 is SGHRS and CDR2 YFSETQ. Trimming shortened V by 1 base and J by 6 bases, and 13 bases separated the two germline ends. The CDR3 sequence is 15 residues long. The CDR3 loop reads CASSLLREVAGELFF. The CDR3 DNA reads TGCGCCAGCAGCTTGTTAAGAGAAGTGGCCGGGGAGCTGTTTTTT.

Turning to this clone: One end of the junction is discordant with germline, which a read error may explain. The rearrangement uses TRBV7-6 and TRBJ2-1, with TRBD1 identical over 9 bases. CDR1 SGHVS and CDR2 FNYEAQ come from the germline V gene. This CDR3 comprises 13 residues. The CDR3 loop reads CASSLGEQGAKLF. The CDR3 coding sequence is TGTGCCAGCAGCTTGGGGGAACAGGGGGCGAAGCTCTTC.

The V call is TRBV5-1, the J call TRBJ2-7; 10 bases fit TRBD1. The CDR3 is 15 residues long. With V trimmed by 2 bases and J by 3 bases, 5 bases remained unmatched. Per the germline V gene, CDR1 is SGHRS and CDR2 is YFSETQ. CDR3 protein: CASSFGDRGGYEQYF. The CDR3 DNA reads TGCGCCAGCAGCTTTGGGGACAGGGGAGGCTACGAGCAGTACTTC.

The chain joins TRBV6-4 to TRBJ2-1, with TRBD2 identical over 13 bases. The germline CDR1 and CDR2 sequences are MRHNA and SNTAGT. The CDR3 is made up of 17 amino acids. V was pared by 9 bases and J by 6 bases, with 14 bases of the junction left unmatched. The CDR3 loop is CARTPRGLAGVRNEQFF. The DNA for the CDR3 is TGTGCCAGGACGCCTAGAGGACTAGCGGGAGTGCGCAATGAGCAGTTCTTC.

The V and J genes are TRBV27 and TRBJ2-2, with D perhaps matching TRBD2 (6 bases). The CDR3 spans 15 residues. The V gene's germline CDR1 is MNHEY and CDR2 SMNVEV (reference sequence). Trimming pared 3 bases from V and 3 bases from J, leaving 11 bases between. CDR3 sequence reads: CASSFYASDTGELFF. In DNA form, the CDR3 reads TGTGCCAGCAGTTTTTACGCTAGCGACACCGGGGAGCTGTTTTTT.

This clone was seen a few times. The rearrangement uses TRBV11-3 and TRBJ1-1; 8 nucleotides line up with TRBD1. V shed 4 bases and J 0 bases; nucleotides not matched to a gene: 7. Germline lookup yields CDR1 SGHNT and CDR2 YENEEA. This CDR3 has 16 amino acids. CDR3 nucleotides: TGTGCCAGCAGCTCGACAGGGGTCGGTTTGAACACTGAAGCTTTCTTT. Protein sequence: CASSSTGVGLNTEAFF.

This clone was seen more than once but under ten times. The chain recombines TRBV30 with TRBJ1-4; D gene uncertain. The germline V and J ends were trimmed by 2 bases and 8 bases, with 9 bases remaining between them. Germline V gene data show CDR1 as GTSNPN and CDR2 as SVGIG (reference sequence). CDR3 length: 12 amino acids. This CDR3 is CAWSLMGEKLFF. The CDR3 bases are TGTGCCTGGAGTCTAATGGGCGAAAAACTGTTTTTT.

The chain couples TRBV5-1 to TRBJ1-6, with D maybe TRBD1 (5 bases). The CDR3 spans 14 residues. Germline CDR1 and CDR2: SGHRS and YFSETQ. V shed 4 bases and J shed 7 bases, with 12 bases lying between them. The CDR3 DNA follows: TGCGCCAGCAGCATCCAGGGTTCCAATTCACCCCTCCACTTT. Amino acids: CASSIQGSNSPLHF.

V gene TRBV7-3 combines with J gene TRBJ2-1; D is perhaps TRBD1 or TRBD2 (5 bases each). V lost 4 bases, J lost 6 bases, and 10 bases lay in between. This CDR3 region has 13 residues. Germline loops: CDR1 SGHTA, CDR2 FQGTGA. CDR3 in DNA: TGTGCCAGCAGCTCCGGGACCTTCAATGAGCAGTTCTTC. It yields the protein CASSSGTFNEQFF.

The gene calls are TRBV5-4 and TRBJ2-7, with a tentative D call TRBD1 (5 bases). The CDR3 length is 14 residues. V was cut by 0 bases and J by 2 bases, with 9 bases left in between. Germline CDR1 and CDR2: SGHNT and YYREEE (reference sequence). CDR3 in DNA: TGTGCCAGCAGCTTGGGGCAGGGTGCCTACGAGCAGTACTTC. It is translated as CASSLGQGAYEQYF.

The genes are TRBV9 and TRBJ2-1; D is unclear. This CDR3 region has 14 residues. CDR1 and CDR2 (germline): SGDLS, YYNGEE. The V end was cut by 0 bases, the J end by 0 bases, with 4 bases between. The CDR3 DNA sequence: TGTGCCAGCAGCGTAGAAGACTCCTACAATGAGCAGTTCTTC. This gives the protein CASSVEDSYNEQFF.

Only a few counts were recorded for this clone. J is TRBJ2-7 and V is TRBV11-2; tentatively, D is TRBD1 or TRBD2 (5 bases each). Germline-derived CDR1 and CDR2 are SGHAT and FQNNGV. V gave up 3 bases and J gave up 9 bases, with 18 bases separating them. The CDR3 covers 14 residues. The CDR3 protein is CASSFSSGSNAQYF. CDR3 coding DNA: TGTGCCAGCAGCTTCTCATCAGGGAGCAACGCGCAGTACTTC.

The chain recombines TRBV13 with TRBJ2-1, with 12 bases fitting TRBD2. In germline, CDR1 is PRHDT, CDR2 FYEKMQ (reference sequence). This CDR3 has 19 amino acids. V shed 0 bases, J shed 3 bases, and the junction held 9 bases outside the gene matches. The CDR3 loop is CASSLGVTSGRLSYNEQFF. DNA of the CDR3: TGTGCCAGCAGCTTAGGCGTAACTAGCGGGAGGCTAAGCTACAATGAGCAGTTCTTC. Full variable domain (rest looked up from reference TRBV13 and TRBJ2-1): AAGVIQSPRHLIKEKRETATLKCYPIPRHDTVYWYQQGPGQDPQFLISFYEKMQSDKGSIPDRFSAQQFSDYHSELNMSSLELGDSALYFCASSLGVTSGRLSYNEQFFGPGTRLTVL.

The chain employs TRBV28 and TRBJ1-5; D gene uncertain. The CDR3 contains 13 residues. Trimming removed 6 bases from V and 0 bases from J, with 6 bases in between. Germline V gives CDR1 MDHEN, CDR2 SYDVKM. DNA for the CDR3: TGTGCCAGCAGGGGTTCTAGCAATCAGCCCCAGCATTTT. Protein: CASRGSSNQPQHF.

This chain connects TRBV5-4 to TRBJ2-3; TRBD2 matches at 14 bases. The ends lost 4 bases at V and 1 base at J; junction bases unmatched: 2. The V gene's germline CDR1 is SGHNT and CDR2 YYREEE (reference sequence). This CDR3 is built from 16 residues. The CDR3 loop reads CASSGGLAGGTDTQYF. CDR3 sequence (DNA): TGTGCCAGCAGCGGGGGACTAGCGGGAGGCACAGATACGCAGTATTTT.

This chain links TRBV11-2 with TRBJ2-7, with D hard to call. From germline, CDR1 is SGHAT and CDR2 FQNNGV. The CDR3 loop spans 15 amino acids. The V end lost 3 bases, the J end lost 4 bases, and 16 bases lay between the germline ends. This chain's CDR3 is CASSFSKGQLYEQYF. CDR3 DNA: TGTGCCAGCAGCTTTAGCAAGGGTCAGCTTTACGAGCAGTACTTC.

V usage is TRBV28 and J usage is TRBJ2-7, with D perhaps matching TRBD1 or TRBD2 (5 bases each). CDR3 length: 13 residues. V was cut by 3 bases and J by 6 bases, with 12 bases left in between. Germline CDR1 and CDR2: MDHEN and SYDVKM. DNA of the CDR3: TGTGCCAGCAGTTTGACGAGGGGTGGCGAGCAGTACTTC. This codes for CASSLTRGGEQYF.

This clone came up once. The chain carries TRBV12-2 and TRBJ2-3; the table's D call, TRBD2, has no DNA check behind it. TRBV12-2 corresponds to a pseudogene. The CDR3 extends over 17 amino acids. The CDR3 here is CASRLALKREEADTQYF. The CDR3 coding sequence is TGTGCAAGTCGCTTAGCGCTCAAGCGGGAGGAGGCAGATACGCAGTATTTT.

This clone was picked up one time. The chain has TRBV28 and TRBJ1-1; TRBD1 is a possible D gene (5 bases). Germline V gene data show CDR1 as MDHEN and CDR2 as SYDVKM. The germline V and J ends were trimmed by 4 bases and 6 bases, with 12 bases remaining between them. CDR3 length: 13 amino acids. This CDR3 is CASSYQGIAEAFF. The CDR3 DNA reads as TGTGCCAGCAGTTATCAGGGTATAGCTGAAGCTTTCTTT.

V and J are TRBV28 and TRBJ1-3; D call uncertain. Germline CDR1 is MDHEN and CDR2 is SYDVKM. Trimming cost V 3 bases and J 0 bases, with 3 bases left between them. The CDR3 consists of 13 residues. DNA for the CDR3: TGTGCCAGCAGTTTGGGCTCTGGAAACACCATATATTTT. Protein sequence: CASSLGSGNTIYF.

The table lists this clone with a count of one. The chain has TRBV28 and TRBJ2-7; either TRBD1 or TRBD2 may fit D (5 bases each). V was trimmed by 5 bases and J by 0 bases, leaving 17 bases between them. The CDR3 is 16 amino acids. Germline V gene sequence: CDR1 MDHEN, CDR2 SYDVKM. The CDR3 DNA follows: TGTGCCAGCAGTGCTTACCGGGACGGAGCCTCCTACGAGCAGTACTTC. Translating gives CASSAYRDGASYEQYF.

The sample holds a few counts of this clone. This chain uses TRBV27 with TRBJ1-5, with a possible D match to TRBD1 (6 bases). Germline V gene lookup returns CDR1 MNHEY and CDR2 SMNVEV (reference sequence). Trimming removed 0 bases at V and 6 bases at J, with 9 bases between. The length of the CDR3 is 14 residues. As DNA, the CDR3 is TGTGCCAGCAGTTTATCGGCAGGGGTTCAGCCCCAGCATTTT. It is translated as CASSLSAGVQPQHF.

V usage is TRBV27 and J usage is TRBJ1-5, with D possibly matching TRBD1 (5 bases). Germline V gene data show CDR1 as MNHEY and CDR2 as SMNVEV (reference sequence). V lost 6 bases, J lost 4 bases, and 16 bases lay in between. CDR3 length: 15 amino acids. CDR3 region: CASREGSGNNQPQHF. The CDR3, as DNA: TGTGCCAGCAGGGAGGGGTCGGGGAATAATCAGCCCCAGCATTTT.